The 32 T cell receptor beta chains listed next were all sequenced from one sample in a study of cytomegalovirus exposure and HLA in healthy donors. It was with 60 Vbeta and 13 Jbeta primers that the PCR ran. The repertoire was sequenced with immunoSEQ multiplex PCR; TCRdb's copy has only in-frame clones and lacks some. The sample totals tens of thousands of clones. The sequenced sample was PBMCs. Every receptor here comes from a woman in her 30s in good health and CMV-seropositive.

The gene calls are TRBV5-8 and TRBJ1-4; 8 bases map to TRBD1. This CDR3 contains 15 residues. Germline V gene data show CDR1 as SGHTS and CDR2 as YDEGEE. Trimming took 3 bases from V and 8 from J; bases not matched to a gene: 9. CDR3 in amino acids: CASSYGQGFREKLFF. The CDR3 DNA is TGTGCCAGCAGCTATGGACAGGGATTTCGAGAAAAACTGTTTTTT.

The chain carries TRBV9 and TRBJ1-6; perhaps TRBD1 as D (5 bases). Trimming took 3 bases from V and 9 from J, leaving 16 bases between them. Germline values: CDR1 SGDLS, CDR2 YYNGEE. The CDR3 contains 15 residues. CDR3 residues: CASSGNTGGGSPLHF. The CDR3 nucleotides are TGTGCCAGCAGCGGCAACACGGGGGGTGGTTCACCCCTCCACTTT.

The chain uses TRBV28 and TRBJ2-7, with D perhaps TRBD1 (5 bases). Germline V gene lookup returns CDR1 MDHEN and CDR2 SYDVKM. Between the trimmed V and J ends, which lost 3 bases and 2 bases, there was a span of 11 bases. The CDR3 loop spans 14 amino acids. CDR3: CASSFGDRTYEQYF. For the CDR3, the DNA is TGTGCCAGCAGTTTCGGAGACAGAACCTACGAGCAGTACTTC.

Written as DNA, the CDR3 is TGTGCCAGCAGTCCGACAGGGGTGGCCTATGGCTACACCTTC. Translating gives CASSPTGVAYGYTF. This chain links TRBV27 with TRBJ1-2, with 8 bases fitting TRBD1. The CDR3 spans 14 residues. Germline V gene lookup returns CDR1 MNHEY and CDR2 SMNVEV (reference sequence). The V segment lost 5 bases and the J segment 4 bases; nucleotides outside the gene matches: 6.

The gene calls are TRBV28 and TRBJ2-7; D is possibly TRBD1 (6 bases). Trimming took 6 bases from V and 4 from J, leaving 13 bases between them. Germline-derived CDR1 and CDR2 are MDHEN and SYDVKM. This CDR3 has 13 residues. The CDR3 loop reads CASRTGTSYEQYF. The CDR3 DNA follows: TGTGCCAGCAGGACCGGGACAAGTTACGAGCAGTACTTC.

This sequence joins TRBV10-1 and TRBJ2-7; possible D gene TRBD2, 5 bases. V lost 6 bases and J lost 6, with 9 bases in between. Germline CDR1 reads WNHNN; CDR2 reads SYGVQD (reference sequence). The CDR3 totals 11 residues. The CDR3 DNA is TGCGCCAGCAGGAGAGGGAGCGAGCAGTACTTC. As protein: CASRRGSEQYF.

This chain connects TRBV4-1 to TRBJ2-7, with 9 bases identical to TRBD2. There are 15 residues in the CDR3. Trimming cost V 4 bases and J 1 base; bases outside gene matches: 5. Germline V gene sequence: CDR1 MGHRA, CDR2 YSYEKL. The CDR3 loop is CASSLRTSASYEQYF. The CDR3 nucleotides read TGCGCCAGCAGCCTACGGACTAGCGCGTCCTACGAGCAGTACTTC.

The chain employs TRBV11-2 and TRBJ1-6; 7 bases align to TRBD1. The CDR3 loop spans 15 amino acids. CDR1 SGHAT and CDR2 FQNNGV come from the germline V gene. V was clipped by 5 bases and J by 8 bases; unmatched bases: 9. CDR3 sequence (DNA): TGTGCCAGCAGCCAAAGGACAGGAGGGGATTCACCCCTCCACTTT. This translates into CASSQRTGGDSPLHF.

The V call is TRBV30, the J call TRBJ2-2, with TRBD2 as a possible D gene (5 bases). CDR1 and CDR2 from the germline V gene are GTSNPN and SVGIG (reference sequence). With 3 bases removed from V and 5 bases from J, the gap between germline ends came to 19 bases. The CDR3 length is 16 residues. As DNA, the CDR3 is TGTGCCTGGAGAGGGCGGGCGGGCGGATTTACCGGGGAGCTGTTTTTT. Its translation is CAWRGRAGGFTGELFF.

V gene TRBV7-9 combines with J gene TRBJ1-2, with D perhaps TRBD1 (6 bases). The CDR3 runs to 16 residues. The germline V and J ends were trimmed by 6 bases and 8 bases, with 25 bases remaining between them. Germline CDR1 SEHNR, CDR2 FQNEAQ (reference sequence). The CDR3 sequence is CASSTTTGGGMRGYTF. The CDR3 DNA is TGTGCCAGCAGTACTACTACGGGGGGCGGAATGAGGGGCTACACCTTC.

V is TRBV5-1 and J is TRBJ2-1; 7 nucleotides match TRBD1. This CDR3 has 13 residues. Germline V gene data show CDR1 as SGHRS and CDR2 as YFSETQ. Trimming at V came to 10 bases and at J to 3 bases, leaving 7 bases not matched to a gene. The CDR3 loop is CAPPDRSYNEQFF. The CDR3 bases are TGCGCCCCACCGGACAGGAGCTACAATGAGCAGTTCTTC.

The chain links TRBV7-2 to TRBJ2-7; 7 bases align to TRBD1. J lost 2 bases, V lost 5 bases, and 9 bases had no gene match. Germline values: CDR1 SGHTA, CDR2 FQGNSA. CDR3 size: 15 residues. For the CDR3, the DNA is TGTGCCAGCAGCCGTTTAGGGGGCAACGCCTACGAGCAGTACTTC. This translates into CASSRLGGNAYEQYF.

The J gene is TRBJ2-7, the V gene TRBV5-1, with 11 bases lining up with TRBD1. CDR3 length equals 16 residues. Germline V lookup: CDR1 SGHRS, CDR2 YFSETQ. Trimming cost V 7 bases and J 0 bases; bases outside gene matches: 9. CDR3 in DNA: TGCGCCAGCCGCCGTCTGGGACAGGGGGACTCCTACGAGCAGTACTTC. Its translation: CASRRLGQGDSYEQYF.

The chain has TRBV11-2 and TRBJ2-3; D is uncertain. This CDR3 is 14 amino acids long. The germline V gene encodes CDR1 SGHAT and CDR2 FQNNGV. Trimming removed 5 bases from V and 1 base from J, with 10 bases in between. Here the CDR3 DNA reads TGTGCCAGCAGCGCACCGAGCCGCACAGATACGCAGTATTTT. Translating it yields CASSAPSRTDTQYF.

This chain connects TRBV4-1 to TRBJ2-6; 7 positions agree with TRBD1. There are 15 residues in the CDR3. Looked up from germline, CDR1 is MGHRA and CDR2 is YSYEKL. The V segment lost 4 bases and the J segment 2 bases; nucleotides outside the gene matches: 2. In DNA, the CDR3 is TGCGCCAGCAGCCGCGACAGGGCTGGGGCCAACGTCCTGACTTTC. This codes for CASSRDRAGANVLTF.

The CDR3 nucleotides read TGTGCCAGCAGCTTAGGATTAAGAGGTGAAGCTTTCTTT. Translating it yields CASSLGLRGEAFF. The V call is TRBV11-3, the J call TRBJ1-1; D is unclear. Germline V lookup: CDR1 SGHNT, CDR2 YENEEA. V shed 1 base and J shed 7 bases, with 10 bases lying between them. This CDR3 is built from 13 residues.

Concerning this clone: Other DNA variants within this sample encode the same CDR3. V and J are TRBV5-1 and TRBJ1-1; no clear D. The germline V gene has CDR1 SGHRS and CDR2 YFSETQ. The CDR3 covers 13 residues. With 0 bases removed from V and 2 bases from J, the gap between germline ends came to 5 bases. For the CDR3, the DNA is TGCGCCAGCAGCTTGGCTCTAAACACTGAAGCTTTCTTT. Its translation is CASSLALNTEAFF.

The chain uses TRBV19 and TRBJ1-1; no firm D call. This CDR3 is built from 15 residues. The V and J ends lost 2 bases and 1 base respectively, with 11 bases between them. CDR1 and CDR2 (germline): LNHDA, SQIVND (reference sequence). The CDR3 loop is CASSISGTQNTEAFF. Written as DNA, the CDR3 is TGTGCCAGTAGTATATCAGGAACACAGAACACTGAAGCTTTCTTT.

This sequence joins TRBV2 and TRBJ1-2; 7 nucleotides align to TRBD1. Per the germline V gene, CDR1 is SNHLY and CDR2 is FYNNEI. J gave up 4 bases and V 6 bases, and 11 bases lay outside the gene matches. This CDR3 region has 15 residues. CDR3 coding DNA: TGTGCCAGCAGGGTCTACCTCAGGACAGGCTATGGCTACACCTTC. This encodes CASRVYLRTGYGYTF.

About this clone: At the DNA level, this CDR3 is encoded by other sequences in the same sample as well. The gene calls are TRBV5-1 and TRBJ1-6, with TRBD1 matching over 7 bases. V lost 6 bases to trimming and J lost 7 bases; unmatched junction nucleotides: 7. The germline V gene encodes CDR1 SGHRS and CDR2 YFSETQ. The CDR3 is 14 amino acids. Here the CDR3 reads CASTLTGENSPLHF. The CDR3 DNA follows: TGCGCCAGCACCTTAACAGGGGAGAATTCACCCCTCCACTTT.

The chain combines TRBV10-3 with TRBJ2-3; D is perhaps TRBD2 (6 bases). V was pared by 7 bases and J by 0 bases, with 14 bases between. This CDR3 contains 15 residues. The germline V gene encodes CDR1 ENHRY and CDR2 SYGVKD. The CDR3 nucleotides are TGTGCCATCACGAAGGGTAGCGGAAGCACAGATACGCAGTATTTT. It translates to CAITKGSGSTDTQYF.

V gene TRBV18 combines with J gene TRBJ2-7; D is ambiguous. Trimming shortened V by 3 bases and J by 5 bases, and 14 bases separated the two germline ends. Germline V gene sequence: CDR1 KGHSH, CDR2 LQKENI. This CDR3 comprises 14 residues. CDR3 loop: CASSPGVAFHEQYF. The CDR3 region has the DNA TGTGCCAGCTCACCTGGTGTGGCTTTCCACGAGCAGTACTTC.

The chain recombines TRBV28 with TRBJ1-2; D possibly corresponds to TRBD1 (5 bases). Trimming removed 2 bases at V and 4 bases at J, with 11 bases between. The CDR3 is 14 residues long. From germline, CDR1 is MDHEN and CDR2 SYDVKM. The CDR3 DNA follows: TGTGCCAGCAGTTTAGACAGCCGACTCTATGGCTACACCTTC. It translates to CASSLDSRLYGYTF.

The chain combines TRBV5-1 with TRBJ2-2; 8 nucleotides align to TRBD1. Germline V CDR1 and CDR2: SGHRS, YFSETQ. CDR3 length equals 17 residues. With 2 bases clipped from V and 3 bases from J, the junction kept 9 bases outside the gene matches. CDR3 sequence reads: CASSFDVSGGDTGELFF. CDR3 DNA: TGCGCCAGCAGCTTTGACGTTTCAGGGGGCGACACCGGGGAGCTGTTTTTT.

The CDR3 loop is CASSSRGRGETQYF. In DNA form, the CDR3 reads TGTGCCAGCAGTTCGCGGGGGCGCGGCGAGACCCAGTACTTC. V usage is TRBV13 and J usage is TRBJ2-5; D is perhaps TRBD2 (7 bases). V lost 6 bases and J 5 bases, leaving 16 bases between the germline ends. Germline V gene data show CDR1 as PRHDT and CDR2 as FYEKMQ (reference sequence). The CDR3 is made up of 14 amino acids. Using reference TRBV13 and TRBJ2-5 for the parts outside the CDR3, the full variable domain is AAGVIQSPRHLIKEKRETATLKCYPIPRHDTVYWYQQGPGQDPQFLISFYEKMQSDKGSIPDRFSAQQFSDYHSELNMSSLELGDSALYFCASSSRGRGETQYFGPGTRLLVL.

V and J are TRBV21-1 and TRBJ2-7; TRBD2, the table's D call, lacks a check against the DNA. TRBV21-1 is a recognized pseudogene. The CDR3 loop spans 10 amino acids. The chain's CDR3 is CASSKPEQYF. For the CDR3, the DNA is TGTGCCAGCAGCAAACCTGAGCAGTACTTC.

The chain links TRBV7-8 to TRBJ2-7; 7 nucleotides match TRBD1. J gave up 6 bases and V 6 bases, and 8 bases lay outside the gene matches. The CDR3 length is 13 residues. Germline V lookup: CDR1 SGHVS, CDR2 FQNEAQ. CDR3 region: CASSFRQGAEQYF. The DNA for the CDR3 is TGTGCCAGCAGTTTCCGACAGGGAGCCGAGCAGTACTTC.

This rearrangement joins TRBV28 to TRBJ1-1; D gene ambiguous. CDR3 size: 11 residues. Deletions cut 2 bases from V and 13 bases from J, with 11 bases between. Germline CDR1 is MDHEN and CDR2 is SYDVKM. Here the CDR3 reads CASSLNRRDFF. DNA of the CDR3: TGTGCCAGCAGTTTAAACCGTCGAGATTTCTTT. Using reference TRBV28 and TRBJ1-1 for the parts outside the CDR3, the full variable domain is DVKVTQSSRYLVKRTGEKVFLECVQDMDHENMFWYRQDPGLGLRLIYFSYDVKMKEKGDIPEGYSVSREKKERFSLILESASTNQTSMYLCASSLNRRDFFGQGTRLTVV.

The chain links TRBV5-1 to TRBJ1-1; 7 bases fit TRBD1. After removal of 4 bases from V and 2 bases from J, the junction contained 5 bases not matched to a gene. Germline-derived CDR1 and CDR2 are SGHRS and YFSETQ. The CDR3 runs 14 residues. For the CDR3, the DNA is TGCGCCAGCAGCCGCGACAGGGTTAACACTGAAGCTTTCTTT. Translated: CASSRDRVNTEAFF. Variable domain in full (rest from reference TRBV5-1 and TRBJ1-1): KAGVTQTPRYLIKTRGQQVTLSCSPISGHRSVSWYQQTPGQGLQFLFEYFSETQRNKGNFPGRFSGRQFSNSRSEMNVSTLELGDSALYLCASSRDRVNTEAFFGQGTRLTVV.

The chain employs TRBV19 and TRBJ2-1; weak D call: TRBD1 (6 bases). The CDR3 is 15 residues long. Germline V gives CDR1 LNHDA, CDR2 SQIVND (reference sequence). The ends were cut back, 3 bases at V and 3 bases at J, with 12 bases in the middle. The CDR3 reads CASSIQGLDYNEQFF. In nucleotides, the CDR3 is TGTGCCAGTAGTATCCAGGGGTTAGACTACAATGAGCAGTTCTTC.

The V call is TRBV11-2, the J call TRBJ2-7, with 8 bases lining up with TRBD1. J was trimmed by 6 bases and V by 5 bases; bases with no gene match: 3. This CDR3 comprises 12 residues. Germline CDR1 and CDR2: SGHAT and FQNNGV. Here the CDR3 reads CASSPGGFEQYF. CDR3 nucleotide sequence: TGTGCCAGCAGCCCAGGGGGCTTCGAGCAGTACTTC.

The V call is TRBV5-6, the J call TRBJ1-2, with a weak D call TRBD1 (5 bases). There are 15 residues in the CDR3. Trimming removed 2 bases at V and 7 bases at J, with 18 bases between. CDR1 SGHDT and CDR2 YYEEEE come from the germline V gene. DNA for the CDR3: TGTGCCAGCAGCTTCAATCCCAGGGCTAAGAGTGGCTACACCTTC. Translated: CASSFNPRAKSGYTF. Using reference TRBV5-6 and TRBJ1-2 for the parts outside the CDR3, the full variable domain is DAGVTQSPTHLIKTRGQQVTLRCSPKSGHDTVSWYQQALGQGPQFIFQYYEEEERQRGNFPDRFSGHQFPNYSSELNVNALLLGDSALYLCASSFNPRAKSGYTFGSGTRLTVV.